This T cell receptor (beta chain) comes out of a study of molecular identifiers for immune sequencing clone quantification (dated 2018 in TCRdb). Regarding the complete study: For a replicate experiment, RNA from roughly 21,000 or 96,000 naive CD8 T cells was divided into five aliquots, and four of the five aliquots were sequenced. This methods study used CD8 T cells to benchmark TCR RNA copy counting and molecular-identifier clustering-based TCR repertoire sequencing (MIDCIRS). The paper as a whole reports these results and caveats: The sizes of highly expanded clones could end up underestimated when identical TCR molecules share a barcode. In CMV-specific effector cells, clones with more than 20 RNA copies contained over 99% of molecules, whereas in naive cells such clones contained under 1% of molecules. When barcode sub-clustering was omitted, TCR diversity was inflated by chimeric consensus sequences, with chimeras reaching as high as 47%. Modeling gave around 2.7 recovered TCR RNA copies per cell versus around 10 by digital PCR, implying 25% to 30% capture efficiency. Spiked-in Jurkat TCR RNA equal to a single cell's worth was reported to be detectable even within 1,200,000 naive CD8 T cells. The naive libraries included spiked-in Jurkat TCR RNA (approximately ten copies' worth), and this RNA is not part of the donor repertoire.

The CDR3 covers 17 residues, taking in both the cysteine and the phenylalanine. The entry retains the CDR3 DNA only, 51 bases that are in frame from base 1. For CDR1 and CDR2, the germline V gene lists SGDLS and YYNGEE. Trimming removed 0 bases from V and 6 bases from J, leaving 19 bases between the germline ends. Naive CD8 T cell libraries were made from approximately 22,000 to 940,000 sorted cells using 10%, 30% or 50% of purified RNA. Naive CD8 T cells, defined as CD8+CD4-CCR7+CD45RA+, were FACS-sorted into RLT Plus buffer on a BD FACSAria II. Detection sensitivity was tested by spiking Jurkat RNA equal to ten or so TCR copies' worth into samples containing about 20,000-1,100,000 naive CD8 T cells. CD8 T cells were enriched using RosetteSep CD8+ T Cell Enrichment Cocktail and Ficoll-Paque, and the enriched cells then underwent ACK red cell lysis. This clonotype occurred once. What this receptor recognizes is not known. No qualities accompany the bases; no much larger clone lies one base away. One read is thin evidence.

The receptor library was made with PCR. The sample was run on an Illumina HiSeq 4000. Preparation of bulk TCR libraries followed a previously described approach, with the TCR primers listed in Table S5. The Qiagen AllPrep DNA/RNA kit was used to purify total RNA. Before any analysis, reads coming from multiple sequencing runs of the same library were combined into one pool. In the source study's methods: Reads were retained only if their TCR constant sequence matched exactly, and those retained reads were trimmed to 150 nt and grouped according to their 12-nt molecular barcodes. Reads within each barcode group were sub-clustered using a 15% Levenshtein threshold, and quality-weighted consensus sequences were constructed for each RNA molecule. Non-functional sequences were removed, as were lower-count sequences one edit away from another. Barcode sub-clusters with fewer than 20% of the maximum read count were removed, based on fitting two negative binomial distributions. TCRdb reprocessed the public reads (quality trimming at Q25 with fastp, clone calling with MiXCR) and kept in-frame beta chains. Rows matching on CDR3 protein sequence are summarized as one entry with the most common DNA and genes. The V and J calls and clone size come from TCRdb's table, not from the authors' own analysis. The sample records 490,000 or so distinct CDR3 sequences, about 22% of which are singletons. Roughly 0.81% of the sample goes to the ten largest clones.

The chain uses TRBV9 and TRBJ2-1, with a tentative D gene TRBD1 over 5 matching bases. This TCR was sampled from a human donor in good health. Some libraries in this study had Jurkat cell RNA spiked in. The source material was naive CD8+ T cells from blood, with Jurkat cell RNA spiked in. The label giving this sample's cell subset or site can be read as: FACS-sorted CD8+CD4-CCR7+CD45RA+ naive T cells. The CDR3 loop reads CASSVDRGSYLCNEQFF. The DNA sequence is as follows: TGTGCCAGCAGCGTAGATAGGGGCTCCTACCTCTGCAATGAGCAGTTCTTC.